The T cell receptor (beta chain) described here comes from a study of T cell responses to AZD1222 COVID-19 vaccine. Study-wide points: Researchers took repertoire samples only after the peak T cell response had come.

A word on this clone: Its antigen remains unidentified.

The CDR3 is 13 amino acids. Per germline, CDR1 SGHRS and CDR2 YFSETQ. V lost 7 bases to trimming and J lost 6 bases; unmatched junction nucleotides: 6. The data were produced by immunoSEQ multiplex PCR, yet TCRdb's version contains in-frame clones alone and is incomplete. Of around 140,000 clones detected, roughly 93% appear once; the ten largest clones hold around 10%. The material was peripheral blood, obtained after recovery from COVID-19. V and J are TRBV5-1 and TRBJ2-3; 9 bases align to TRBD2. This sequence originates from an adult who had recovered from COVID-19. The chain's CDR3 is CASAREGQDTQYF. CDR3 coding DNA: TGCGCCAGCGCGCGGGAGGGCCAGGATACGCAGTATTTT. Variable domain in full (rest from reference TRBV5-1 and TRBJ2-3): KAGVTQTPRYLIKTRGQQVTLSCSPISGHRSVSWYQQTPGQGLQFLFEYFSETQRNKGNFPGRFSGRQFSNSRSEMNVSTLELGDSALYLCASAREGQDTQYFGPGTRLTVL.